Included here is one T cell receptor (beta chain) sequence, with context. Antigen specificity is unknown. The data stem from a study of vaccination and CD4 T cells after COVID-19. Whole-study context: Recovered patients in the cohort numbered six men and four women, two of them Hispanic. In culture, cells were exposed to overlapping spike peptides from SARS-CoV-2, HCoV-NL63, HCoV-OC43 and HCoV-229E.

The Oncomine TCR Beta short-read assay sequenced DNA from cultured CD4+ T cells. Investigators obtained genomic DNA by extraction from cultured CD4+ T cells. TCRdb recomputed calls from the PCR reads with MiXCR, one row per CDR3 protein. The sample consists of around 15,000 distinct CDR3 sequences, about two fifths of them appearing once. The CDR3 contains 16 residues. The germline CDR1 and CDR2 sequences are MRHNA and SNTAGT. J gave up 0 bases and V 3 bases, and 3 bases lay outside the gene matches. Study-wide results and caveats: Post-infection sampling omitted early timepoints and covered relatively few convalescent patients.

The treatment was: approximately 10-day PBMC culture with coronavirus spike peptide pools or control peptides (ViraFEST assay). The V and J genes are TRBV6-4 and TRBJ2-1; 9 bases fit TRBD2. Sample: CD4+ T cells from blood, cultured in vitro, taken after SARS-CoV-2 vaccination. The receptor was isolated from a human donor who had recovered from COVID-19. The CDR3 loop is CASSELSGSSYNEQFF. The CDR3 DNA is TGTGCCAGCAGTGAACTTAGCGGGAGCTCCTACAATGAGCAGTTCTTC.